The next 9 T cell receptor beta chains were all read from a single sample in a study of T and B cells in COVID-19 patients. TRB rearrangements were amplified by multiplex PCR with BIOMED2 TRB-A/B primers. TCRdb re-called the multiplex PCR reads through MiXCR, storing one row per CDR3 protein. The sample contains 4,500 to 6,500 distinct CDR3 sequences, around 26% of which appear only once. TRB was amplified from approximately 250-500 ng of blood genomic DNA. The sequenced material came from blood. Receptors were obtained from a human donor with active COVID-19.

Note on this clonotype: With a much larger clone just one base away, this may be a read error. The V and J genes are TRBV5-6 and TRBJ2-1; either TRBD1 or TRBD2 may supply D (5 bases each). Trimming left V 4 bases short and J 2 bases short, with 10 bases between. There are 14 residues in the CDR3. Germline CDR1 SGHDT, CDR2 YYEEEE. As DNA, the CDR3 is TGTGCCAGCAGCGTGGGACGGCCCTACAATGAGCAGTTCTTC. Its translation: CASSVGRPYNEQFF.

The chain is built from TRBV5-8 and TRBJ1-3; 11 nucleotides line up with TRBD1. The V and J ends lost 3 bases and 3 bases, in that order; junction bases with no gene match: 2. This CDR3 spans 15 amino acids. Germline V gene lookup returns CDR1 SGHTS and CDR2 YDEGEE. CDR3 coding DNA: TGTGCCAGCAGCTGGACAGGGGGCTATGGAAACACCATATATTTT. This encodes CASSWTGGYGNTIYF.

With respect to this clonotype: One junction end does not reproduce the germline sequence, and a read error may be involved. The chain links TRBV5-1 to TRBJ1-5; D gene ambiguous. CDR1 is SGHRS and CDR2 is YFSETQ in the germline V gene. The CDR3 contains 15 residues. In DNA form, the CDR3 reads TGTGCCAGCAGCTTGGGTCGGAATAGCAATCAGCCCCAGCATTTT. Its protein is CASSLGRNSNQPQHF.

The chain is built from TRBV18 and TRBJ1-5; D not resolved. From germline, CDR1 is KGHSH and CDR2 LQKENI. CDR3 length: 16 residues. V was clipped by 2 bases and J by 3 bases, with 14 bases between them. The CDR3 reads CASSPFEGRNNQPQHF. For the CDR3, the DNA is TGTGCCAGCTCACCATTTGAGGGCAGGAACAATCAGCCCCAGCATTTT.

This clonotype was found many times. Written as DNA, the CDR3 is TGTGCCAGCAGCTTCCGGGAGATGACCGGGGAGCTGTTTTTT. Its translation: CASSFREMTGELFF. V gene TRBV7-2 combines with J gene TRBJ2-2, with D possibly being TRBD2 (6 bases). With 3 bases removed from V and 5 bases from J, the gap between germline ends came to 10 bases. The CDR3 has 14 residues. The V gene's germline CDR1 is SGHTA and CDR2 FQGNSA.

This clonotype was picked up many times. The chain recombines TRBV7-2 with TRBJ2-2; 7 nucleotides agree with TRBD2. This CDR3 is built from 18 residues. Unmatched junction bases numbered 15, after V lost 5 bases and J lost 3 bases. Germline CDR1 and CDR2: SGHTA and FQGNSA. In DNA form, the CDR3 reads TGTGCCAGCAGCCCCCCGGATGGGGGAGGGCCATACACCGGGGAGCTGTTTTTT. Translating it yields CASSPPDGGGPYTGELFF.

This clonotype rates as medium-sized (0.01 to 0.1%). V and J are TRBV6-2 or TRBV6-3 and TRBJ2-5; 7 positions match TRBD2. V gave up 6 bases and J gave up 0 bases; unmatched junction bases: 16. Germline V CDR1 and CDR2: MNHEY, SVGEGT. CDR3 length equals 18 residues. The CDR3 DNA sequence: TGTGCCAGCAGGCTCGGGGACTACCAAGAGCAGTACCAAGAGACCCAGTACTTC. It is translated as CASRLGDYQEQYQETQYF.

This clonotype is judged medium-sized. The chain couples TRBV7-6 to TRBJ2-1; D gene uncertain. Germline CDR1 is SGHVS and CDR2 is FNYEAQ. The CDR3 length is 15 residues. Trimming stripped 6 bases from V and 2 bases from J, with 14 bases between. This chain's CDR3 is CASRRVGFTYNEQFF. The CDR3 coding sequence is TGTGCCAGCAGACGAGTCGGATTCACCTACAATGAGCAGTTCTTC.

Of note for this clonotype: Given a much more abundant clone one base away, this may be a read error. The gene calls are TRBV12-3 or TRBV12-4 and TRBJ1-2, with D maybe TRBD1 (5 bases). This CDR3 is built from 11 residues. Written as DNA, the CDR3 is TGTGCCAGCAGTACAGGCTATGGCTTCACCTTC. Its translation is CASSTGYGFTF.